What follows are 21 T cell receptor beta chains derived from one specimen sequenced in a study of OX40 agonist ivuxolimab in advanced cancers. Repertoires were generated with immunoSEQ multiplex PCR, while TCRdb's copy carries only in-frame clones and drops some. Of roughly 61,000 clones in the sample, around 90% are singletons; the top ten hold approximately 2%. Sequenced here: CD4+ or CD8+ T cells sorted from blood, sampled in a trial of the OX40 agonist ivuxolimab. The source of these receptors is an adult with an advanced solid tumor such as melanoma, head and neck, liver or kidney cancer.

The rearrangement joins TRBV6-1 to TRBJ2-3; D might be TRBD1 (5 bases). CDR1 is MNHNS and CDR2 is SASEGT in the germline V gene. V was cut by 2 bases and J by 5 bases, with 14 bases left in between. The CDR3 is 15 amino acids. For the CDR3, the DNA is TGTGCCAGCAGTGAAACCCCATTAAGGGGAGATACGCAGTATTTT. This codes for CASSETPLRGDTQYF.

The chain is built from TRBV6-5 and TRBJ1-5; D call uncertain. With 4 bases removed from V and 0 bases from J, the gap between germline ends came to 4 bases. The CDR3 consists of 13 residues. The germline V gene has CDR1 MNHEY and CDR2 SVGAGI. CDR3: CASSLDSNQPQHF. The CDR3 DNA reads TGTGCCAGCAGTTTAGATAGCAATCAGCCCCAGCATTTT.

This clone was counted once. This chain joins TRBV5-1 and TRBJ2-2; a weak D match, TRBD1 (5 bases). V lost 1 base, J lost 6 bases, and 22 bases lay in between. Germline V lookup: CDR1 SGHRS, CDR2 YFSETQ. The CDR3 is 18 residues long. The CDR3 DNA sequence: TGCGCCAGCAGCTTGTCCCAAGGGGAAAAAGGGTACTCCGGGGAGCTGTTTTTT. Translating gives CASSLSQGEKGYSGELFF.

V gene TRBV5-1 combines with J gene TRBJ2-7, with D unresolved. This CDR3 comprises 14 residues. V lost 0 bases and J 4 bases, leaving 11 bases between the germline ends. Looked up from germline, CDR1 is SGHRS and CDR2 is YFSETQ. DNA for the CDR3: TGCGCCAGCAGCTTGGAGGGTTCGGCTTACGAGCAGTACTTC. It codes for CASSLEGSAYEQYF.

The sample holds a few counts of this clone. The chain uses TRBV7-2 and TRBJ1-3; D call uncertain. CDR3 length: 13 amino acids. Germline V gene data show CDR1 as SGHTA and CDR2 as FQGNSA. Trimming removed 6 bases at V and 0 bases at J, with 6 bases between. CDR3 sequence (DNA): TGTGCCAGCAGACCCGGCTCTGGAAACACCATATATTTT. Residues: CASRPGSGNTIYF. The full variable domain, with the rest looked up from reference TRBV7-2 and TRBJ1-3, is GAGVSQSPSNKVTEKGKDVELRCDPISGHTALYWYRQSLGQGLEFLIYFQGNSAPDKSGLPSDRFSAERTGGSVSTLTIQRTQQEDSAVYLCASRPGSGNTIYFGEGSWLTVV.

This rearrangement joins TRBV27 to TRBJ1-1; D might be TRBD1 (6 bases). The V gene's germline CDR1 is MNHEY and CDR2 SMNVEV (reference sequence). V was trimmed by 4 bases and J by 4 bases, leaving 10 bases between them. The CDR3 contains 13 residues. The CDR3 is CASSSGGSTEAFF. As DNA, the CDR3 is TGTGCCAGCAGTTCTGGGGGCTCCACTGAAGCTTTCTTT.

The V and J genes are TRBV11-2 and TRBJ2-1, with D perhaps TRBD2 (5 bases). Trimming took off 4 bases at V and 7 bases at J, with 26 bases between the two ends. Germline CDR1 SGHAT, CDR2 FQNNGV. There are 18 residues in the CDR3. The CDR3 bases are TGTGCCAGCAGCTATACTGTGCCGGGCGGGCGGCCTAGGAATGAGCAGTTCTTC. Translation gives CASSYTVPGGRPRNEQFF. Complete variable domain (other parts from reference TRBV11-2 and TRBJ2-1): EAGVAQSPRYKIIEKRQSVAFWCNPISGHATLYWYQQILGQGPKLLIQFQNNGVVDDSQLPKDRFSAERLKGVDSTLKIQPAKLEDSAVYLCASSYTVPGGRPRNEQFFGPGTRLTVL.

This clone was seen once. The rearrangement joins TRBV5-4 to TRBJ2-1; D unclear. Trimming shortened V by 7 bases and J by 0 bases, and 8 bases separated the two germline ends. The CDR3 sequence is 13 residues long. The germline gives CDR1 SGHNT, CDR2 YYREEE (reference sequence). For the CDR3, the DNA is TGTGCCAGCGCTGAGAGCTCCTACAATGAGCAGTTCTTC. Protein product: CASAESSYNEQFF.

The rearrangement joins TRBV5-1 to TRBJ1-2; D not resolved. The germline V and J ends were trimmed by 0 bases and 6 bases, with 12 bases remaining between them. The CDR3 runs 14 residues. Germline V lookup: CDR1 SGHRS, CDR2 YFSETQ. CDR3 sequence (DNA): TGCGCCAGCAGCTTGGTGGTTAACAGCCATGGCTACACCTTC. Its translation: CASSLVVNSHGYTF. The whole variable domain, filled in from reference TRBV5-1 and TRBJ1-2, reads KAGVTQTPRYLIKTRGQQVTLSCSPISGHRSVSWYQQTPGQGLQFLFEYFSETQRNKGNFPGRFSGRQFSNSRSEMNVSTLELGDSALYLCASSLVVNSHGYTFGSGTRLTVV.

This clone has just one count. V usage is TRBV4-2 and J usage is TRBJ1-3, with D tentatively TRBD1 (6 bases). Germline V gene sequence: CDR1 LGHNA, CDR2 YNFKEQ. Deletions cut 10 bases from V and 4 bases from J, with 17 bases between. The length of the CDR3 is 14 residues. CDR3 DNA: TGTGCCACTTCGATAAGGGGGGACGGAAACACCATATATTTT. This encodes CATSIRGDGNTIYF.

This clone was recorded only once. The rearrangement uses TRBV4-2 and TRBJ2-1; D assignment may be TRBD1 or TRBD2 (5 bases each). Germline V lookup: CDR1 LGHNA, CDR2 YNFKEQ. V dropped 6 bases and J dropped 8 bases, with 26 bases sitting between them. The CDR3 has 17 residues. In DNA, the CDR3 is TGTGCCAGCAGTGTAATGGCAGGGACCCTGGCTAACTATGAGCAGTTCTTC. This encodes CASSVMAGTLANYEQFF.

V and J are TRBV28 and TRBJ2-4; D gene ambiguous. V lost 3 bases to trimming and J lost 0 bases, with 9 bases between them. The germline V gene has CDR1 MDHEN and CDR2 SYDVKM. The CDR3 has 15 residues. CDR3 loop: CASSFVALAKNIQYF. In DNA form, the CDR3 reads TGTGCCAGCAGTTTTGTAGCCTTAGCCAAAAACATTCAGTACTTC.

The chain is built from TRBV5-1 and TRBJ2-1, with D perhaps matching TRBD2 (7 bases). V gave up 0 bases and J gave up 3 bases, with 10 bases separating them. Germline V CDR1 and CDR2: SGHRS, YFSETQ. The CDR3 totals 15 residues. In nucleotides, the CDR3 is TGCGCCAGCAGCTTGGACGGGGGGCACTACAATGAGCAGTTCTTC. It specifies CASSLDGGHYNEQFF.

The J gene is TRBJ1-1, the V gene TRBV6-4, with D unresolved. The germline gives CDR1 MRHNA, CDR2 SNTAGT. The CDR3 is 14 amino acids. The V and J ends lost 6 bases and 4 bases respectively, with 15 bases between them. The CDR3 protein is CASSLSTMSTEAFF. In DNA form, the CDR3 reads TGTGCCAGCAGCCTCTCCACAATGAGCACTGAAGCTTTCTTT.

This chain uses TRBV29-1 with TRBJ2-5; TRBD1 aligns across 8 bases. The CDR3 is 16 amino acids. V lost 4 bases to trimming and J lost 5 bases; unmatched junction nucleotides: 15. Germline CDR1 is SQVTM and CDR2 is ANQGSEA. The DNA of the CDR3 is TGCAGCGTTGTTGGAGCGACGGGACAGGCGACGGAGACCCAGTACTTC. Translation gives CSVVGATGQATETQYF.

As to this clone: Other DNA sequences from this sample encode an identical CDR3 as well. J is TRBJ1-1 and V is TRBV29-1, with D uncertain. The CDR3 covers 12 residues. Germline V gives CDR1 SQVTM, CDR2 ANQGSEA. Trimming left V 3 bases short and J 2 bases short, with 7 bases between. CDR3 in DNA: TGCAGCGTTGATCGGGGTAACACTGAAGCTTTCTTT. Protein sequence: CSVDRGNTEAFF. The full variable domain, completed using reference TRBV29-1 and TRBJ1-1, is SAVISQKPSRDICQRGTSLTIQCQVDSQVTMMFWYRQQPGQSLTLIATANQGSEATYESGFVIDKFPISRPNLTFSTLTVSNMSPEDSSIYLCSVDRGNTEAFFGQGTRLTVV.

The chain joins TRBV7-2 to TRBJ2-2; 10 bases match TRBD2. V dropped 5 bases and J dropped 6; count of bases not matched to a gene: 9. The CDR3 is 16 amino acids. Germline V CDR1 and CDR2: SGHTA, FQGNSA. CDR3 residues: CASSPTRAGGPGELFF. CDR3 coding DNA: TGTGCCAGCAGCCCGACTAGAGCGGGAGGGCCCGGGGAGCTGTTTTTT.

The chain uses TRBV18 and TRBJ2-7, with TRBD1 identical over 10 bases. Germline lookup yields CDR1 KGHSH and CDR2 LQKENI. Germline trimming cut 2 bases from V and 4 bases from J; bases unmatched to any gene: 11. The CDR3 contains 17 residues. In nucleotides, the CDR3 is TGTGCCAGCTCACCAATTATAGGACCGGGACAGGGGTACGAGCAGTACTTC. Encoded protein: CASSPIIGPGQGYEQYF.

The chain has TRBV20-1 and TRBJ2-5; D remains unclear. Germline V gene data show CDR1 as DFQATT and CDR2 as SNEGSKA (reference sequence). This CDR3 is 10 amino acids long. With 5 bases removed from V and 5 bases from J, the gap between germline ends came to 6 bases. CDR3 sequence (DNA): TGCAGTGCTCAAGTGGAGACCCAGTACTTC. This encodes CSAQVETQYF.

The chain recombines TRBV28 with TRBJ1-4; 7 positions match TRBD1. V lost 7 bases, J lost 0 bases, and 8 bases stayed unmatched. This CDR3 contains 16 residues. Germline-derived CDR1 and CDR2 are MDHEN and SYDVKM. CDR3: CASTTQGGTTNEKLFF. In nucleotides, the CDR3 is TGTGCCAGCACCACTCAGGGGGGGACAACTAATGAAAAACTGTTTTTT.

This rearrangement joins TRBV10-3 to TRBJ1-1; D possibly corresponds to TRBD1 (5 bases). The CDR3 contains 13 residues. Trimming cost V 10 bases and J 7 bases, with 19 bases left between them. Per the germline V gene, CDR1 is ENHRY and CDR2 is SYGVKD. Here the CDR3 reads CATKWDGDIEAFF. DNA for the CDR3: TGTGCCACCAAATGGGACGGGGATATTGAAGCTTTCTTT.